This TCR beta chain was recovered during a study of T cell responses to AZD1222 COVID-19 vaccine. General study findings and limits: The peak T cell response came first, and repertoires were sampled only after it.

In the case of this clone: Antigen unknown.

Some clones are missing from TCRdb's copy, which holds only in-frame ones; the method was immunoSEQ multiplex PCR. Of about 140,000 clones in the sample, about 92% were seen once. Germline CDR1 is GTSNPN and CDR2 is SVGIG (reference sequence). The ends lost 4 bases at V and 8 bases at J; junction bases unmatched: 5. The length of the CDR3 is 13 residues. This sequence joins TRBV30 and TRBJ1-4; 9 nucleotides line up with TRBD1. The source material was peripheral blood, sampled after recovery from COVID-19. This sequence was found in an adult who had recovered from COVID-19. CDR3 loop: CAWTGTGREKLFF. CDR3 DNA sequence: TGTGCCTGGACCGGGACAGGGAGGGAAAAACTGTTTTTT.